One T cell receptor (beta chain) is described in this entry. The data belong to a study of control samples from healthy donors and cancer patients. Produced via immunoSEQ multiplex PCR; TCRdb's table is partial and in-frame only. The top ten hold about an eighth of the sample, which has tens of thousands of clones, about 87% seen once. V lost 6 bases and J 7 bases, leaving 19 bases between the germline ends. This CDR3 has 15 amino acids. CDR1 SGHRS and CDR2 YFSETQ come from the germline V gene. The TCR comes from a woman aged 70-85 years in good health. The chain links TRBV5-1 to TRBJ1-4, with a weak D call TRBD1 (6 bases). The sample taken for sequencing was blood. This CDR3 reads CASTLAAGGGEKLFF. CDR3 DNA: TGCGCCAGCACCCTCGCAGCGGGGGGCGGTGAAAAACTGTTTTTT.